The 29 T cell receptor beta chains in this list originate from one sample, sequenced in a study of T-cell memory formation after mild COVID-19. TCRdb re-called the 5' RACE reads with MiXCR, one entry per CDR3 protein. The top ten hold roughly 21% of the sample, which has some 450,000 distinct CDR3 sequences, approximately 19% seen once. Sequencing input: PBMCs or a T cell subset sorted from them (not recorded which). The receptors come from a man between 18 and 29 years old who had mild COVID-19 (a few samples of this study predate the infection). Cell type and time point are not known.

The chain combines TRBV7-9 with TRBJ2-1, with 12 bases matching TRBD1. CDR3 length: 15 amino acids. Germline CDR1 reads SEHNR; CDR2 reads FQNEAQ (reference sequence). Trimming removed 5 bases from V and 7 bases from J; junction bases left unmatched: 6. CDR3 nucleotide sequence: TGTGCCAGCAGCGTCCGGGACAGGGGGCTTAATGAGCAGTTCTTC. Translating it yields CASSVRDRGLNEQFF.

This clonotype was recorded a few times. V is TRBV5-1 and J is TRBJ1-2, with D hard to call. V lost 6 bases to trimming and J lost 3 bases, with 12 bases between them. The CDR3 loop spans 13 amino acids. The germline V gene has CDR1 SGHRS and CDR2 YFSETQ. CDR3 region: CASTPAGDYGYTF. The CDR3 DNA is TGCGCCAGCACCCCTGCTGGCGACTATGGCTACACCTTC.

The chain is built from TRBV7-3 and TRBJ1-6; possible D gene TRBD1, 5 bases. Trimming removed 5 bases at V and 6 bases at J, with 26 bases between. Per germline, CDR1 SGHTA and CDR2 FQGTGA. This CDR3 has 19 amino acids. The CDR3 region is CASSLYRDPGRVTNSPLHF. The CDR3 DNA is TGTGCCAGCAGCCTGTACCGGGACCCGGGGAGGGTTACTAATTCACCCCTCCACTTT.

This clonotype was found a few times. The chain joins TRBV9 to TRBJ1-1, with D uncertain. V was pared by 3 bases and J by 0 bases, with 18 bases between. This CDR3 comprises 17 residues. The germline V gene encodes CDR1 SGDLS and CDR2 YYNGEE. Here the CDR3 DNA reads TGTGCCAGCAGCGCGACCCCATGGACGGTCTTGAACACTGAAGCTTTCTTT. Translation: CASSATPWTVLNTEAFF.

The chain is built from TRBV6-5 and TRBJ1-6; D is unclear. The germline V gene has CDR1 MNHEY and CDR2 SVGAGI. This CDR3 comprises 16 residues. V gave up 6 bases and J gave up 0 bases, with 12 bases separating them. CDR3 region: CASRPGLSSYNSPLHF. For the CDR3, the DNA is TGTGCCAGCAGACCTGGCCTTTCCTCCTATAATTCACCCCTCCACTTT.

The gene calls are TRBV7-2 and TRBJ2-3; 7 nucleotides line up with TRBD1. The CDR3 spans 15 residues. Germline loops: CDR1 SGHTA, CDR2 FQGNSA. V dropped 4 bases and J dropped 4; count of bases not matched to a gene: 8. In DNA, the CDR3 is TGTGCCAGCAGCTCACAGACAGGGCTGGCAGATACGCAGTATTTT. It encodes CASSSQTGLADTQYF.

This clonotype was observed a handful of times. This chain uses TRBV12-2 with TRBJ1-1. TRBV12-2 is designated a pseudogene. The CDR3 runs 15 residues. The CDR3 nucleotides read TGTGCAAGTCGCCCGGAAGGTAGAGCGAACACTGAAGCTTTCTTT. This gives the protein CASRPEGRANTEAFF.

The rearrangement links TRBV9 to TRBJ2-5, with D uncertain. V was clipped by 0 bases and J by 0 bases, with 6 bases between them. Germline assignment: CDR1 SGDLS and CDR2 YYNGEE. This CDR3 region has 14 residues. CDR3 residues: CASSVAMYQETQYF. In DNA, the CDR3 is TGTGCCAGCAGCGTAGCTATGTACCAAGAGACCCAGTACTTC. Supplemented by reference TRBV9 and TRBJ2-5, the full variable domain reads DSGVTQTPKHLITATGQRVTLRCSPRSGDLSVYWYQQSLDQGLQFLIQYYNGEERAKGNILERFSAQQFPDLHSELNLSSLELGDSALYFCASSVAMYQETQYFGPGTRLLVL.

This clonotype was counted many times. The rearrangement joins TRBV7-2 to TRBJ2-1, with TRBD2 matching 10 bases. Germline CDR1 and CDR2: SGHTA and FQGNSA. This CDR3 spans 15 amino acids. Trimming at V came to 5 bases and at J to 9 bases, leaving 10 bases not matched to a gene. The CDR3 DNA reads TGTGCCAGCAGCATTAGCGGGGGGATCCGTCCTGAGCAGTTCTTC. Translated, it gives CASSISGGIRPEQFF. The variable domain in full, with the rest retrieved from reference TRBV7-2 and TRBJ2-1, is GAGVSQSPSNKVTEKGKDVELRCDPISGHTALYWYRQSLGQGLEFLIYFQGNSAPDKSGLPSDRFSAERTGGSVSTLTIQRTQQEDSAVYLCASSISGGIRPEQFFGPGTRLTVL.

The CDR3 spells CASSDSRSGNTIYF. The CDR3 region has the DNA TGTGCCAGCAGCGACTCACGGTCTGGAAACACCATATATTTT. The chain carries TRBV7-8 and TRBJ1-3; the D is unclear. Trimming left V 5 bases short and J 1 base short, with 9 bases between. This CDR3 comprises 14 residues. Germline lookup yields CDR1 SGHVS and CDR2 FQNEAQ.

The chain recombines TRBV20-1 with TRBJ1-5; possible D gene TRBD1, 5 bases. Trimming removed 3 bases from V and 0 bases from J, with 15 bases in between. Germline CDR1 is DFQATT and CDR2 is SNEGSKA (reference sequence). The CDR3 is 16 residues long. The CDR3 here is CSASPAGGVSNQPQHF. Here the CDR3 DNA reads TGCAGTGCTAGTCCTGCCGGGGGGGTTAGCAATCAGCCCCAGCATTTT.

This clonotype was counted between two and nine times. The chain is built from TRBV7-9 and TRBJ1-2; D might be TRBD1 (5 bases). In germline, CDR1 is SEHNR, CDR2 FQNEAQ (reference sequence). V was pared by 5 bases and J by 8 bases, with 21 bases between. The CDR3 length is 15 residues. The CDR3, as DNA: TGTGCCAGCAGCGGTTATCGATCCGGGGACGGCGGCTACACCTTC. Translated: CASSGYRSGDGGYTF.

This clonotype has more than one count but fewer than ten. The chain is built from TRBV9 and TRBJ2-1; 9 bases fit TRBD1. Germline V CDR1 and CDR2: SGDLS, YYNGEE. The ends lost 3 bases at V and 7 bases at J; junction bases unmatched: 2. The CDR3 contains 13 residues. The CDR3 nucleotides are TGTGCCAGCAGCGCCGGGACAGGGAATGAGCAGTTCTTC. It is translated as CASSAGTGNEQFF.

This clonotype has only a few counts. The chain has TRBV7-2 and TRBJ1-2; D gene unclear. The CDR3 is 15 residues long. Trimming took off 5 bases at V and 1 base at J, with 14 bases between the two ends. Germline V gene data show CDR1 as SGHTA and CDR2 as FQGNSA. The CDR3 loop is CASSPRPGDNYGYTF. The CDR3 DNA follows: TGTGCCAGCAGCCCCCGTCCAGGTGATAACTATGGCTACACCTTC.

This clonotype was detected a few times. This chain uses TRBV19 with TRBJ1-4, with D possibly matching TRBD1 (6 bases). Germline lookup yields CDR1 LNHDA and CDR2 SQIVND (reference sequence). This CDR3 contains 17 residues. V lost 5 bases to trimming and J lost 4 bases, with 20 bases between them. CDR3 sequence reads: CASSVGTPGTSNEKLFF. The CDR3 DNA reads TGTGCCAGTAGTGTCGGGACCCCCGGGACAAGTAATGAAAAACTGTTTTTT.

A few counts support this clonotype. This chain connects TRBV5-6 to TRBJ1-1; D ambiguous. With 4 bases removed from V and 3 bases from J, the gap between germline ends came to 16 bases. Germline V gene sequence: CDR1 SGHDT, CDR2 YYEEEE. The CDR3 is 15 amino acids. CDR3 sequence: CASSRGPNTDTEAFF. CDR3 DNA sequence: TGTGCCAGCAGCCGAGGACCGAACACTGACACTGAAGCTTTCTTT.

V gene TRBV14 combines with J gene TRBJ1-6, with unresolved D. The CDR3 consists of 16 residues. Germline V gives CDR1 SGHDN, CDR2 FVKESK. V lost 1 base to trimming and J lost 0 bases, with 7 bases between them. The CDR3 region has the DNA TGTGCCAGCAGCCAAGCACACAGCTCCTATAATTCACCCCTCCACTTT. Its protein is CASSQAHSSYNSPLHF.

This clonotype was observed a handful of times. CDR3 region: CASSLFVPGRRPDYEQYF. DNA of the CDR3: TGTGCCAGCAGTTTATTTGTCCCCGGACGTCGTCCGGACTACGAGCAGTACTTC. This sequence joins TRBV12-3 or TRBV12-4 and TRBJ2-7; D call uncertain. Trimming pared 2 bases from V and 3 bases from J, leaving 23 bases between. This CDR3 spans 18 amino acids.

This clonotype occurred a few times. The chain has TRBV28 and TRBJ2-1; 11 bases fit TRBD2. The V and J ends lost 2 bases and 4 bases, in that order; junction bases with no gene match: 10. This CDR3 is built from 18 residues. The germline V gene encodes CDR1 MDHEN and CDR2 SYDVKM. CDR3 amino acids: CASSLRVAGGLGYNEQFF. In nucleotides, the CDR3 is TGTGCCAGCAGTTTAAGAGTAGCGGGGGGGCTTGGGTACAATGAGCAGTTCTTC.

The sample holds a few counts of this clonotype. The rearrangement links TRBV20-1 to TRBJ2-7, with 7 bases matching TRBD2. J was trimmed by 5 bases and V by 0 bases; bases with no gene match: 1. The length of the CDR3 is 12 residues. Germline CDR1 is DFQATT and CDR2 is SNEGSKA (reference sequence). The CDR3 protein is CSAREGGDEQYV. CDR3 DNA: TGCAGTGCTAGAGAGGGAGGGGACGAGCAGTACGTC.

The table lists this clonotype with a few counts. CDR3 amino acids: CASRAGTKHSGANVLTF. Here the CDR3 DNA reads TGTGCCAGCAGGGCCGGGACAAAACACTCTGGGGCCAACGTCCTGACTTTC. V gene TRBV5-5 combines with J gene TRBJ2-6; a weak D match, TRBD1 (6 bases). V was clipped by 5 bases and J by 0 bases, with 15 bases between them. This CDR3 spans 17 amino acids. Germline CDR1 and CDR2: SGHKS and YYEKEE (reference sequence).

This chain links TRBV4-3 with TRBJ2-1, with 8 nucleotides matching TRBD2. Per the germline V gene, CDR1 is LGHNA and CDR2 is YSLEER. Losses at the gene ends were 0 bases for V and 9 bases for J; bases not matched to a gene: 7. The CDR3 is made up of 15 amino acids. In DNA form, the CDR3 reads TGCGCCAGCAGCCAAGATCGGGGGGGGTATGGTGAGCAGTTCTTC. Amino acids: CASSQDRGGYGEQFF.

The table lists this clonotype with a few counts. The chain links TRBV6-4 to TRBJ2-3; D gene unclear. CDR3 length: 14 amino acids. Germline CDR1 and CDR2: MRHNA and SNTAGT. V lost 2 bases and J lost 2, with 8 bases in between. The CDR3 protein is CASSDGPNTDTQYF. DNA for the CDR3: TGTGCCAGCAGTGACGGCCCCAACACAGATACGCAGTATTTT.

The sample holds a few counts of this clonotype. CDR3 protein: CASSYPGGIEQYV. The CDR3 nucleotides are TGTGCCAGCAGTTACCCAGGGGGCATTGAGCAGTACGTC. The chain joins TRBV6-2 or TRBV6-3 to TRBJ2-7; 8 bases align to TRBD1. Trimming at V came to 2 bases and at J to 7 bases, leaving 4 bases not matched to a gene. The CDR3 is made up of 13 amino acids. The germline gives CDR1 MNHEY, CDR2 SVGEGT.

This clonotype came up a few times. The genes are TRBV7-2 and TRBJ2-5; D call uncertain. The germline V gene has CDR1 SGHTA and CDR2 FQGNSA. This CDR3 contains 12 residues. V was cut by 2 bases and J by 11 bases, with 12 bases left in between. The CDR3 sequence is CASSLSSRAQYF. The DNA for the CDR3 is TGTGCCAGCAGCTTAAGCTCTCGGGCGCAGTACTTC. The entire variable domain, with the rest obtained from reference TRBV7-2 and TRBJ2-5, is as follows: GAGVSQSPSNKVTEKGKDVELRCDPISGHTALYWYRQSLGQGLEFLIYFQGNSAPDKSGLPSDRFSAERTGGSVSTLTIQRTQQEDSAVYLCASSLSSRAQYFGPGTRLLVL.

This clonotype was seen repeatedly, ten times or more. This chain joins TRBV7-3 and TRBJ1-5; TRBD1 is a possible D gene (5 bases). V was cut by 1 base and J by 6 bases, with 7 bases left in between. Germline V gene lookup returns CDR1 SGHTA and CDR2 FQGTGA. This CDR3 is 13 amino acids long. DNA of the CDR3: TGTGCCAGCAGCTTAAGGAGGGGTCAGCCCCAGCATTTT. It codes for CASSLRRGQPQHF.

In its sample, this clonotype was seen a few times. The gene calls are TRBV6-2 or TRBV6-3 and TRBJ2-5, with TRBD2 matching 9 bases. V lost 7 bases to trimming and J lost 2 bases; unmatched junction nucleotides: 14. Germline-derived CDR1 and CDR2 are MNHEY and SVGEGT. This CDR3 comprises 17 residues. CDR3 in amino acids: CASTLPPQRGVQETQYF. CDR3 DNA sequence: TGTGCCAGCACCCTCCCGCCCCAGCGGGGGGTACAAGAGACCCAGTACTTC.

The CDR3 protein is CASSHLGSGNTIYF. DNA of the CDR3: TGTGCCAGCAGTCACCTCGGCTCTGGAAACACCATATATTTT. The chain couples TRBV27 to TRBJ1-3; D is uncertain. CDR1 and CDR2 (germline): MNHEY, SMNVEV (reference sequence). V was cut by 5 bases and J by 0 bases, with 8 bases left in between. This CDR3 is built from 14 residues.

The chain is built from TRBV9 and TRBJ2-2, with D hard to call. The germline V gene encodes CDR1 SGDLS and CDR2 YYNGEE. The CDR3 has 15 amino acids. The germline V and J ends were trimmed by 2 bases and 6 bases, with 14 bases remaining between them. The CDR3 protein is CASSVHGWLAGELFF. CDR3 DNA sequence: TGTGCCAGCAGCGTCCATGGCTGGTTGGCCGGGGAGCTGTTTTTT.